These 22 T cell receptor beta chains were all obtained from the same sample, sequenced in a study of T-cell memory formation after mild COVID-19 (dated by TCRdb to the early 2020s). Libraries were prepared through 5' RACE. The instrument given in TCRdb is Illumina NovaSeq 6000. Clones were called with MiXCR by TCRdb after fastp trimmed the public reads at Q25, and only in-frame beta chains were retained. Every distinct CDR3 protein forms one entry, paired with its most common genes and DNA. In all, the sample holds about 440,000 distinct CDR3 sequences, and 15% to 25% of those were seen once. Roughly 8.4% of the sample is held by the ten biggest clonotypes. Sequencing used PBMCs or a T cell subset sorted from them (not recorded which). The receptors originated from an adult woman who had mild COVID-19 (a few samples of this study predate the infection). The sample titles of this study are shuffled in the database, so cell type and time point are left out; the donor was told from shared clones.

The chain is built from TRBV27 and TRBJ2-1; 8 nucleotides align to TRBD1. Germline values: CDR1 MNHEY, CDR2 SMNVEV (reference sequence). The CDR3 length is 15 residues. Trimming took 6 bases from V and 3 from J; bases not matched to a gene: 7. The CDR3, as DNA: TGTGCCAGCAGGATAGGGACAGGCTTCTACAATGAGCAGTTCTTC. Translated, it gives CASRIGTGFYNEQFF.

This clonotype was observed a handful of times. The rearrangement joins TRBV24-1 to TRBJ2-1; 7 nucleotides agree with TRBD2. The V segment lost 1 base and the J segment 8 bases; nucleotides outside the gene matches: 10. CDR3 length equals 16 residues. Germline V gene data show CDR1 as KGHDR and CDR2 as SFDVKD. The CDR3 region has the DNA TGTGCCACCAGTGATTTAGGGGACTATGGATACTATGAGCAGTTCTTC. This sequence encodes CATSDLGDYGYYEQFF.

This clonotype was counted a few times. The chain combines TRBV11-3 with TRBJ2-1, with a possible D match to TRBD2 (6 bases). V lost 5 bases, J lost 4 bases, and 15 bases lay in between. This CDR3 comprises 15 residues. Germline V gene lookup returns CDR1 SGHNT and CDR2 YENEEA. The CDR3 is CASSRGAMAYNEQFF. Written as DNA, the CDR3 is TGTGCCAGCAGCCGCGGGGCCATGGCATACAATGAGCAGTTCTTC.

This chain links TRBV3-1 with TRBJ1-1, with a possible D match to TRBD1 (6 bases). The germline V gene has CDR1 LGHDT and CDR2 YNNKEL (reference sequence). The CDR3 totals 14 residues. Trimming cost V 5 bases and J 1 base, with 11 bases left between them. The CDR3 loop reads CASSYRDANTEAFF. In DNA, the CDR3 is TGTGCCAGCAGCTACAGGGACGCGAACACTGAAGCTTTCTTT.

This clonotype was picked up a small number of times. V gene TRBV4-3 combines with J gene TRBJ2-7; D may be TRBD1 or TRBD2 (6 bases each). This CDR3 has 21 amino acids. Germline CDR1 LGHNA, CDR2 YSLEER. Trimming shortened V by 0 bases and J by 7 bases, and 34 bases separated the two germline ends. This CDR3 reads CASSQEYLARRLGGNPREQYF. The CDR3 nucleotides read TGCGCCAGCAGCCAAGAATACCTAGCTCGGCGTTTAGGGGGGAATCCGAGGGAGCAGTACTTC.

The chain couples TRBV5-1 to TRBJ2-1; no clear D. The germline V and J ends were trimmed by 0 bases and 2 bases, with 6 bases remaining between them. Germline assignment: CDR1 SGHRS and CDR2 YFSETQ. There are 14 residues in the CDR3. CDR3 DNA sequence: TGCGCCAGCAGCTTGGAGCAAGCCTACAATGAGCAGTTCTTC. Protein sequence: CASSLEQAYNEQFF.

This clonotype was picked up a small number of times. This rearrangement joins TRBV6-5 to TRBJ2-1; D not certain. V lost 7 bases, J lost 1 base, and 11 bases lay in between. CDR1 is MNHEY and CDR2 is SVGAGI in the germline V gene. This CDR3 comprises 14 residues. Here the CDR3 DNA reads TGTGCCAGCACCCGGGCCTTATCCTACAATGAGCAGTTCTTC. It yields the protein CASTRALSYNEQFF.

This clonotype was seen a handful of times. The chain has TRBV12-3 or TRBV12-4 and TRBJ1-1, with a possible D match to TRBD1 (6 bases). V was clipped by 8 bases and J by 1 base, with 14 bases between them. The CDR3 extends over 14 amino acids. CDR3 sequence: CASVPRQENTEAFF. The CDR3, as DNA: TGTGCCAGCGTCCCAAGACAGGAGAACACTGAAGCTTTCTTT.

The CDR3: CASSQAWGPSNEQFF. The CDR3 bases are TGCGCCAGCAGCCAGGCCTGGGGGCCCTCGAATGAGCAGTTCTTC. This chain connects TRBV4-3 to TRBJ2-1; the D gene is possibly TRBD1 (6 bases). V lost 3 bases and J lost 7, with 16 bases in between. The CDR3 has 15 residues. Germline V gives CDR1 LGHNA, CDR2 YSLEER.

The genes are TRBV6-4 and TRBJ2-1; 9 bases align to TRBD1. Germline CDR1 reads MRHNA; CDR2 reads SNTAGT. CDR3 length: 14 amino acids. The V and J ends lost 1 base and 8 bases, in that order; junction bases with no gene match: 3. The CDR3 coding sequence is TGTGCCAGCAGTGACTACAGGGGGCGCGATGAGCAGTTCTTC. The encoded protein is CASSDYRGRDEQFF.

This clonotype came up many times. V gene TRBV7-2 combines with J gene TRBJ2-2; weak D call: TRBD2 (5 bases). This CDR3 is 15 amino acids long. The ends were cut back, 1 base at V and 5 bases at J, with 11 bases in the middle. Germline CDR1 and CDR2: SGHTA and FQGNSA. CDR3 nucleotides: TGTGCCAGCAGCTTAGGGGTAGCGAGGACCGGGGAGCTGTTTTTT. It translates to CASSLGVARTGELFF.

This clonotype was counted ten times or more. The chain links TRBV11-1 to TRBJ2-6, with D maybe TRBD1 (6 bases). The ends were cut back, 5 bases at V and 1 base at J, with 15 bases in the middle. Germline CDR1 SGHAT, CDR2 FQDESV (reference sequence). This CDR3 has 17 residues. CDR3 nucleotides: TGTGCCAGCAGCACGTCGGACAGTTCTTCTGGGGCCAACGTCCTGACTTTC. Translating gives CASSTSDSSSGANVLTF.

This clonotype was observed a few times. The rearrangement joins TRBV6-2 or TRBV6-3 to TRBJ1-1; D might be TRBD1 (5 bases). Trimming pared 7 bases from V and 0 bases from J, leaving 12 bases between. The CDR3 runs to 14 residues. Germline CDR1 and CDR2: MNHEY and SVGEGT. CDR3 residues: CASIPGRMNTEAFF. The CDR3 region has the DNA TGTGCCAGCATCCCGGGACGTATGAACACTGAAGCTTTCTTT.

This clonotype was seen a handful of times. The chain joins TRBV18 to TRBJ2-2; D is unresolved. Deletions cut 1 base from V and 0 bases from J, with 6 bases between. The CDR3 totals 15 residues. The V gene's germline CDR1 is KGHSH and CDR2 LQKENI. CDR3 bases: TGTGCCAGCTCACCACAGGGCGCGAACACCGGGGAGCTGTTTTTT. It is translated as CASSPQGANTGELFF.

The J gene is TRBJ2-7, the V gene TRBV7-9; D is ambiguous. V was clipped by 5 bases and J by 3 bases, with 11 bases between them. Per germline, CDR1 SEHNR and CDR2 FQNEAQ (reference sequence). The CDR3 is 13 residues long. This chain's CDR3 is CASSGRASYEQYF. The CDR3 DNA sequence: TGTGCCAGCAGCGGCCGGGCTAGCTACGAGCAGTACTTC.

This clonotype was counted a few times. The chain couples TRBV5-1 to TRBJ2-1, with 10 bases aligning to TRBD1. Germline V gene data show CDR1 as SGHRS and CDR2 as YFSETQ. The V and J ends lost 1 base and 4 bases, in that order; junction bases with no gene match: 5. This CDR3 comprises 16 residues. The CDR3 sequence: CASSLQGGQGYNEQFF. For the CDR3, the DNA is TGCGCCAGCAGCTTGCAGGGGGGACAGGGGTACAATGAGCAGTTCTTC.

This clonotype was seen ten or more times. The rearrangement joins TRBV12-3 or TRBV12-4 to TRBJ2-3; 9 positions match TRBD1. The CDR3 consists of 15 residues. V lost 3 bases to trimming and J lost 1 base; unmatched junction nucleotides: 2. CDR3 DNA sequence: TGTGCCAGCAGTTTCCGGACAGGGGGCACAGATACGCAGTATTTT. It translates to CASSFRTGGTDTQYF.

This clonotype was detected a few times. The rearrangement joins TRBV7-8 to TRBJ1-3; TRBD1 is a possible D gene (6 bases). Germline loops: CDR1 SGHVS, CDR2 FQNEAQ. CDR3 length equals 16 residues. The V end was cut by 6 bases, the J end by 0 bases, with 15 bases between. This CDR3 reads CASSNRDPSSGNTIYF. CDR3 nucleotides: TGTGCCAGCAGTAACAGGGACCCGAGCTCTGGAAACACCATATATTTT. The complete variable domain, with remaining parts taken from reference TRBV7-8 and TRBJ1-3, reads GAGVSQSPRYKVAKRGQDVALRCDPISGHVSLFWYQQALGQGPEFLTYFQNEAQLDKSGLPSDRFFAERPEGSVSTLKIQRTQQEDSAVYLCASSNRDPSSGNTIYFGEGSWLTVV.

In this sample, this clonotype turned up a few times. V is TRBV10-3 and J is TRBJ2-3; D is undetermined. CDR3 size: 15 residues. Germline V CDR1 and CDR2: ENHRY, SYGVKD. Trimming removed 3 bases at V and 0 bases at J, with 10 bases between. CDR3 coding DNA: TGTGCCATCAGTGACTCCGACCGAAGCACAGATACGCAGTATTTT. This gives the protein CAISDSDRSTDTQYF.

V gene TRBV19 combines with J gene TRBJ1-1; D gene uncertain. This CDR3 is 13 amino acids long. Per the germline V gene, CDR1 is LNHDA and CDR2 is SQIVND (reference sequence). Trimming removed 4 bases from V and 3 bases from J, with 9 bases in between. CDR3 sequence reads: CASSRMWHTEAFF. CDR3 coding DNA: TGTGCCAGTAGTAGGATGTGGCACACTGAAGCTTTCTTT. Together with reference TRBV19 and TRBJ1-1, the CDR3 gives the full variable domain: DGGITQSPKYLFRKEGQNVTLSCEQNLNHDAMYWYRQDPGQGLRLIYYSQIVNDFQKGDIAEGYSVSREKKESFPLTVTSAQKNPTAFYLCASSRMWHTEAFFGQGTRLTVV.

This clonotype was seen only a few times. CDR3 DNA: TGTGCCAGCAGGCATTCCAGTGGGGGCTCTGGAAACACCATATATTTT. Translating it yields CASRHSSGGSGNTIYF. The chain recombines TRBV6-5 with TRBJ1-3, with D possibly matching TRBD1 (5 bases). The CDR3 consists of 16 residues. The V and J ends lost 6 bases and 0 bases respectively, with 15 bases between them. Germline V gives CDR1 MNHEY, CDR2 SVGAGI.

The J gene is TRBJ2-5, the V gene TRBV5-1; TRBD2 aligns across 14 bases. CDR3 size: 18 residues. The V and J ends lost 4 bases and 5 bases, in that order; junction bases with no gene match: 13. The germline gives CDR1 SGHRS, CDR2 YFSETQ. The CDR3 region has the DNA TGCGCCAGCAGCGAGGCCCCCGGACTAGCGGGGGGTTTGGAGACCCAGTACTTC. Translation gives CASSEAPGLAGGLETQYF.